The 16 T cell receptor beta chains below come from one sample, sequenced in a study of lymphopenia after photon versus proton radiotherapy. Measured with immunoSEQ multiplex PCR; TCRdb has only the in-frame clones, and not every one. The table lists under 30,000 clones, about 87% of them singletons, with around 50% in the top ten. Material: peripheral blood, obtained from a patient treated with proton-based radiotherapy. All receptors come from an older woman with cholangiocarcinoma. Some clones in this sample may be carry-over from other donors' samples.

In this sample, this clone turned up a few times. V and J are TRBV6-5 and TRBJ1-2; D not certain. V was shortened by 0 bases and J by 6 bases, with 11 bases between the two germline ends. CDR3 size: 14 residues. Germline CDR1 MNHEY, CDR2 SVGAGI. The CDR3: CASSYSISGNGYTF. The DNA of the CDR3 is TGTGCCAGCAGTTACTCGATATCGGGGAATGGCTACACCTTC.

V gene TRBV7-7 combines with J gene TRBJ1-1, with no clear D. Germline V gives CDR1 SSHAT, CDR2 FNYEAQ (reference sequence). V was pared by 5 bases and J by 1 base, with 8 bases between. This CDR3 spans 13 amino acids. CDR3 residues: CASSPMENTEAFF. The CDR3 DNA reads TGTGCCAGCAGCCCAATGGAGAACACTGAAGCTTTCTTT.

This rearrangement joins TRBV1 to TRBJ2-1; the D call of TRBD2 is as the table states it, not checked on the DNA. TRBV1 is a pseudogene segment. The CDR3 spans 17 residues. The DNA for the CDR3 is TGCACCAGCAGCCTAACTAGCGGGAGGCCCCCCTACAATGAGCAGTTCTTC. It is translated as CTSSLTSGRPPYNEQFF.

The chain couples TRBV7-2 to TRBJ2-1; 7 bases map to TRBD1. The V segment lost 1 base and the J segment 1 base; nucleotides outside the gene matches: 4. Germline V lookup: CDR1 SGHTA, CDR2 FQGNSA. The CDR3 covers 16 residues. CDR3: CASSLELTGSYNEQFF. CDR3 nucleotide sequence: TGTGCCAGCAGCTTAGAACTGACAGGGTCCTACAATGAGCAGTTCTTC.

This chain uses TRBV5-4 with TRBJ2-3, with 11 bases matching TRBD2. The germline gives CDR1 SGHNT, CDR2 YYREEE (reference sequence). CDR3 length: 15 amino acids. Germline trimming cut 4 bases from V and 4 bases from J; bases unmatched to any gene: 5. Here the CDR3 DNA reads TGTGCCAGCAGCCTGACTAGCGGGGTACCAGATACGCAGTATTTT. It yields the protein CASSLTSGVPDTQYF.

Only one count was recorded for this clone. The chain recombines TRBV9 with TRBJ1-1, with D maybe TRBD1 (6 bases). CDR1 is SGDLS, CDR2 YYNGEE, per germline. Trimming pared 0 bases from V and 8 bases from J, leaving 11 bases between. The CDR3 contains 13 residues. CDR3 DNA: TGTGCCAGCAGCGTAGTCGGGGGCGGAGAAGCTTTCTTT. This gives the protein CASSVVGGGEAFF.

On this clone itself: Other DNA sequences in the same sample also yield this CDR3. The J gene is TRBJ2-1, the V gene TRBV11-3, with D possibly being TRBD2 (6 bases). Germline CDR1 reads SGHNT; CDR2 reads YENEEA. The CDR3 loop spans 15 amino acids. Trimming took 0 bases from V and 0 from J, leaving 6 bases between them. The CDR3, as DNA: TGTGCCAGCAGCTTAGACGGGGGCTCCTACAATGAGCAGTTCTTC. This sequence encodes CASSLDGGSYNEQFF.

In its sample, this clone was seen a few times. The chain carries TRBV5-6 and TRBJ1-3; 9 bases match TRBD1. The ends lost 4 bases at V and 3 bases at J; junction bases unmatched: 2. CDR1 and CDR2 from the germline V gene are SGHDT and YYEEEE. The CDR3 length is 14 residues. CDR3 in amino acids: CASSTTGGGNTIYF. The CDR3, as DNA: TGTGCCAGCAGCACGACAGGGGGTGGAAACACCATATATTTT.

This chain links TRBV11-2 with TRBJ2-7; D tentatively fits TRBD1 or TRBD2 (5 bases each). CDR1 SGHAT and CDR2 FQNNGV come from the germline V gene. V was pared by 5 bases and J by 3 bases, with 11 bases between. The CDR3 loop spans 13 amino acids. CDR3 in amino acids: CASSHGTVYEQYF. The CDR3 coding sequence is TGTGCCAGCAGCCATGGGACGGTCTACGAGCAGTACTTC.

V usage is TRBV30 and J usage is TRBJ1-6; D gene uncertain. CDR1 is GTSNPN, CDR2 SVGIG, per germline (reference sequence). Trimming cost V 2 bases and J 2 bases, with 10 bases left between them. This CDR3 comprises 15 residues. The CDR3, as DNA: TGTGCCTGGAGTCGGGCAGGCGCCTATAATTCACCCCTCCACTTT. It codes for CAWSRAGAYNSPLHF.

This chain links TRBV15 with TRBJ2-1, with TRBD2 as a possible D gene (6 bases). The length of the CDR3 is 18 residues. Germline V gene sequence: CDR1 LNHNV, CDR2 YYDKDF (reference sequence). Deletions cut 1 base from V and 0 bases from J, with 16 bases between. The CDR3 DNA reads TGTGCCACCAGCAGAGGCCGGGAGCAGATGGTCTCCTACAATGAGCAGTTCTTC. Its protein product is CATSRGREQMVSYNEQFF.

This clone was observed a single time. This rearrangement joins TRBV25-1 to TRBJ2-1, with 15 bases matching TRBD2. The CDR3 is 15 amino acids. J lost 13 bases, V lost 6 bases, and 10 bases had no gene match. Germline-derived CDR1 and CDR2 are MGHDK and SYGVNS. The CDR3: CASSPGTSGRFSQFF. In nucleotides, the CDR3 is TGTGCCAGCAGCCCCGGGACTAGCGGGAGGTTCAGCCAGTTCTTC.

V and J are TRBV12-2 and TRBJ2-1; the table's D call, TRBD1, was not checked against the DNA. TRBV12-2 corresponds to a pseudogene. This CDR3 has 15 residues. The CDR3 reads CASRPTGDEYNEQFF. The CDR3 nucleotides read TGTGCAAGTCGCCCGACAGGGGATGAATACAATGAGCAGTTCTTC.

DNA of the CDR3: TGTGCCAGCAGTTTCAACGGGGTTTACTATGGCTACACCTTC. Protein: CASSFNGVYYGYTF. This rearrangement joins TRBV28 to TRBJ1-2; D remains ambiguous. This CDR3 is 14 amino acids long. Germline CDR1 MDHEN, CDR2 SYDVKM. V lost 3 bases to trimming and J lost 3 bases, with 11 bases between them.

The genes are TRBV4-2 and TRBJ2-1; 7 bases line up with TRBD1. This CDR3 region has 16 residues. Germline CDR1 is LGHNA and CDR2 is YNFKEQ. The trim removed 0 bases at V and 2 bases at J, leaving 4 bases unmatched. The CDR3 region is CASSQDEGAPYNEQFF. CDR3 in DNA: TGTGCCAGCAGCCAAGATGAGGGGGCACCCTACAATGAGCAGTTCTTC.

This rearrangement joins TRBV11-2 to TRBJ2-1; D ambiguous. Germline lookup yields CDR1 SGHAT and CDR2 FQNNGV. The germline V and J ends were trimmed by 1 base and 7 bases, with 8 bases remaining between them. The CDR3 is 13 residues long. As DNA, the CDR3 is TGTGCCAGCAGCTTAGGGGTAAGGAATGAGCAGTTCTTC. It specifies CASSLGVRNEQFF.